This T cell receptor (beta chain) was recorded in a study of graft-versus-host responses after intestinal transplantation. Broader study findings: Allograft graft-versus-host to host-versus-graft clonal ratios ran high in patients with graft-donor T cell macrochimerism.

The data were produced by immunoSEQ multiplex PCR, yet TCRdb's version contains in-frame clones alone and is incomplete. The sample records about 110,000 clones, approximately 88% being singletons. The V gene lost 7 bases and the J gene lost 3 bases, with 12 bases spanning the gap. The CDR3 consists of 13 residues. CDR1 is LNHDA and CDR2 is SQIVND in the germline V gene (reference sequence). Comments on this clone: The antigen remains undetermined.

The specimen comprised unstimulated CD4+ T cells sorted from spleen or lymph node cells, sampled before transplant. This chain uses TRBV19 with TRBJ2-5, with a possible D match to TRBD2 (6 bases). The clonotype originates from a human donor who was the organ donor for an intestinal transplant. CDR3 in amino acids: CASTTGDKETQYF. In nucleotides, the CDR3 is TGTGCCAGTACGACGGGAGATAAAGAGACCCAGTACTTC.